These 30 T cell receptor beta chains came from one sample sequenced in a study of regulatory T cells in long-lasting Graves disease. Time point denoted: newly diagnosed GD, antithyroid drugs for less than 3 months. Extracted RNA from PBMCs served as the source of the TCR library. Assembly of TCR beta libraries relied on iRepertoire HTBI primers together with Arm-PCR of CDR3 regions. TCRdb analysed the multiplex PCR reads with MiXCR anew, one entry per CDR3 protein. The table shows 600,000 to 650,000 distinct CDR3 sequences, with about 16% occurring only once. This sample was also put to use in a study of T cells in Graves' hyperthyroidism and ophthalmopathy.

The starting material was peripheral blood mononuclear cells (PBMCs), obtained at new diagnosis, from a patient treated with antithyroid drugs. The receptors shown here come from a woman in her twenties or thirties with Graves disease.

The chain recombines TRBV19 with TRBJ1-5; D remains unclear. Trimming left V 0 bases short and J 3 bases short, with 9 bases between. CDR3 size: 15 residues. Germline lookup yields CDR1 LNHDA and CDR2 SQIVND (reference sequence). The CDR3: CASSIDPIHNQPQHF. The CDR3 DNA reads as TGTGCCAGTAGTATAGACCCCATCCACAATCAGCCCCAGCATTTT.

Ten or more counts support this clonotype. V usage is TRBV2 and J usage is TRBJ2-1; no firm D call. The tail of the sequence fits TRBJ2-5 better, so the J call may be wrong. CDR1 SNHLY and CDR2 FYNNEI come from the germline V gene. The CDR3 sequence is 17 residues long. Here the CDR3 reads CASSDVLLGQPQETQYF. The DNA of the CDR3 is TGTGCCAGCAGTGATGTTCTTCTTGGGCAGCCCCAAGAGACCCAGTACTTC.

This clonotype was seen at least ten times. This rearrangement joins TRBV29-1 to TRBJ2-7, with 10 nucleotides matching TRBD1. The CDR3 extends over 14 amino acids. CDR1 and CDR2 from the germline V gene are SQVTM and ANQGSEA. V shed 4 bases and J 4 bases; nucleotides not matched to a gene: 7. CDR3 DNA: TGCAGCGTTGTTTTCGGGACAGGGGTTTACGAGCAGTACTTC. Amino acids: CSVVFGTGVYEQYF.

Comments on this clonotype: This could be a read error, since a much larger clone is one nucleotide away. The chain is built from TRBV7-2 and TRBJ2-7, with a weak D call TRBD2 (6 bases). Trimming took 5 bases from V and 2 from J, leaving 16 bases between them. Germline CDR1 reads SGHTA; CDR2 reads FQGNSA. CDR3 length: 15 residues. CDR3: CASSQTAGNAYEQYF. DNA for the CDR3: TGTGCCAGCAGCCAAACGGCGGGAAACGCCTACGAGCAGTACTTC.

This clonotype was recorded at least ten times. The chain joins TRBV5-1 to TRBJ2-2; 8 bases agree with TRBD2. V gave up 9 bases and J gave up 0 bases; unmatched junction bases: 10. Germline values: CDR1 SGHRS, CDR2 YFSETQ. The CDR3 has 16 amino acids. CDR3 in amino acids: CATGAGEETNTGELFF. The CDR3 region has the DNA TGCGCCACCGGAGCGGGAGAAGAAACGAACACCGGGGAGCTGTTTTTT.

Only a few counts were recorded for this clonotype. The DNA of the CDR3 is TGCAGTGCTAGAGACGGACCAAATGAGCAGTTCTTC. Protein: CSARDGPNEQFF. The rearrangement joins TRBV20-1 to TRBJ2-1; D gene unclear. The CDR3 contains 12 residues. Germline CDR1 DFQATT, CDR2 SNEGSKA (reference sequence). Deletions cut 0 bases from V and 7 bases from J, with 7 bases between.

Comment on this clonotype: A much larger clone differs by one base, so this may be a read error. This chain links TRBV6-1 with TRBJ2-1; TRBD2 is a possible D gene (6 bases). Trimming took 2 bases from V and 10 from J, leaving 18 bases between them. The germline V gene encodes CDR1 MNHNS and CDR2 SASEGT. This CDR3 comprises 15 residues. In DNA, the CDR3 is TGTGCCAGCAGTGAACTAAGCGGGCGGTCCTACGAGCAGTTCTTC. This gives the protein CASSELSGRSYEQFF.

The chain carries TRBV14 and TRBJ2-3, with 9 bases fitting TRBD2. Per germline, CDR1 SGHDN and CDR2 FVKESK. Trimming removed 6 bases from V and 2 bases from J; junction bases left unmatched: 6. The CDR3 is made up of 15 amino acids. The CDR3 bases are TGTGCCAGCAGACGACTAGCGGAGAACACAGATACGCAGTATTTT. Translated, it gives CASRRLAENTDTQYF.

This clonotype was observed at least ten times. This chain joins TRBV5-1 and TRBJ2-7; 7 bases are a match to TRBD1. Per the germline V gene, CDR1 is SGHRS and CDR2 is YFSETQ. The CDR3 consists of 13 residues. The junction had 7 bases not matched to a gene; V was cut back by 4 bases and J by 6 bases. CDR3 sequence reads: CASSPGQVLEQYF. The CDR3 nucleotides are TGCGCCAGCAGCCCCGGACAGGTGCTCGAGCAGTACTTC.

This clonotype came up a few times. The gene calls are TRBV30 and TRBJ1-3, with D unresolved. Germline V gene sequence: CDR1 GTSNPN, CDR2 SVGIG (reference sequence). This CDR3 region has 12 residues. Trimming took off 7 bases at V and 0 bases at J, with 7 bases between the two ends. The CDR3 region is CASQASGNTIYF. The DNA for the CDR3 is TGTGCCTCCCAGGCCTCTGGAAACACCATATATTTT.

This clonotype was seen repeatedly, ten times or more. The CDR3 region is CASSWTRGETQYF. The CDR3 DNA follows: TGTGCCAGCAGCTGGACCCGGGGAGAGACCCAGTACTTC. This chain links TRBV27 with TRBJ2-5; possible D gene TRBD2, 5 bases. V lost 6 bases to trimming and J lost 4 bases, with 12 bases between them. The germline gives CDR1 MNHEY, CDR2 SMNVEV (reference sequence). The CDR3 has 13 residues.

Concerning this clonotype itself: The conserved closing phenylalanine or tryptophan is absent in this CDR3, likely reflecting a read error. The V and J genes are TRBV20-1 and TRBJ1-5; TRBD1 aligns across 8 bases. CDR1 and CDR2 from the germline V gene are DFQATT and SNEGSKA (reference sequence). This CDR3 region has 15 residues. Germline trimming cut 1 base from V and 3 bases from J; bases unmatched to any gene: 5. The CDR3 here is CSARGPGGTNQPQHL. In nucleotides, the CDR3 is TGCAGTGCTAGAGGGCCAGGGGGCACCAATCAGCCCCAGCATCTT.

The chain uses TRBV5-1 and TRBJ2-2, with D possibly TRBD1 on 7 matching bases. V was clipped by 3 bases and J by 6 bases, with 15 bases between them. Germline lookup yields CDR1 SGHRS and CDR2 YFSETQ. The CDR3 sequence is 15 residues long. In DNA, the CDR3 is TGCGCCAGCAGCTGGGACTGGACAGGCTCCGGGGAGCTGTTTTTT. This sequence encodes CASSWDWTGSGELFF.

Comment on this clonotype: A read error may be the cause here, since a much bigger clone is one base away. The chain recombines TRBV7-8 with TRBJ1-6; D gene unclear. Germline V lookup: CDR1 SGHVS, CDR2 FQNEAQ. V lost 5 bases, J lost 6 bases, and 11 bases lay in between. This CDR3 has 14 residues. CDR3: CASSVDWLNSPLHF. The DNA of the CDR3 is TGTGCCAGCAGCGTAGACTGGCTTAATTCACCCCTCCACTTT. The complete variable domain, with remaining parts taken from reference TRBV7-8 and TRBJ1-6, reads GAGVSQSPRYKVAKRGQDVALRCDPISGHVSLFWYQQALGQGPEFLTYFQNEAQLDKSGLPSDRFFAERPEGSVSTLKIQRTQQEDSAVYLCASSVDWLNSPLHFGNGTRLTVT.

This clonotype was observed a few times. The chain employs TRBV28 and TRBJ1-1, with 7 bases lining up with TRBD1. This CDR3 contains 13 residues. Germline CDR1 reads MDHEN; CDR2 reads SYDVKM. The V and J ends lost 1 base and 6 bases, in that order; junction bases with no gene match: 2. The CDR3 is CASSLSGGAEAFF. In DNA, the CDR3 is TGTGCCAGCAGTTTATCAGGGGGAGCTGAAGCTTTCTTT. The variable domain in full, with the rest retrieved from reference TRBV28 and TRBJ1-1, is DVKVTQSSRYLVKRTGEKVFLECVQDMDHENMFWYRQDPGLGLRLIYFSYDVKMKEKGDIPEGYSVSREKKERFSLILESASTNQTSMYLCASSLSGGAEAFFGQGTRLTVV.

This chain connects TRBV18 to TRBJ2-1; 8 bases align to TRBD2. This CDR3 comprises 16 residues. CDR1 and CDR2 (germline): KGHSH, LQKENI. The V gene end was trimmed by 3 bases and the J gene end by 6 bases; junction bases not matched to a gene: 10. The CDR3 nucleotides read TGTGCCAGCTCACCCCGAGCGGGAGTGGAGAGCAATGAGCAGTTCTTC. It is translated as CASSPRAGVESNEQFF.

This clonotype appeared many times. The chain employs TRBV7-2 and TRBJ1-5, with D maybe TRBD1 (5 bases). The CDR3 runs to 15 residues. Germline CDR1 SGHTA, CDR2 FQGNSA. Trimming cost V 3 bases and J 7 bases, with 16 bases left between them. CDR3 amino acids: CASSFVSGTGQPQHF. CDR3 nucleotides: TGTGCCAGCAGCTTCGTATCGGGGACCGGGCAGCCCCAGCATTTT.

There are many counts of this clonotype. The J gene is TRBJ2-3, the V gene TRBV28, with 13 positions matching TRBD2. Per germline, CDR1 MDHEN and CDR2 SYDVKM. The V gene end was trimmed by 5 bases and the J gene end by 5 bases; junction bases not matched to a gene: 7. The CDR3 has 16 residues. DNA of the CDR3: TGTGCCAGCAGTCCCGGACTAGCGGGAGCCGGAGATACGCAGTATTTT. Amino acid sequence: CASSPGLAGAGDTQYF.

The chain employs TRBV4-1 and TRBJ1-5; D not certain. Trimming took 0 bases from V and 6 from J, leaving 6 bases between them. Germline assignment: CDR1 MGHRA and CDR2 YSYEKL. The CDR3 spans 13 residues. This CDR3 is CASSQELSQPQHF. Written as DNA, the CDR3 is TGCGCCAGCAGCCAAGAATTGAGTCAGCCCCAGCATTTT.

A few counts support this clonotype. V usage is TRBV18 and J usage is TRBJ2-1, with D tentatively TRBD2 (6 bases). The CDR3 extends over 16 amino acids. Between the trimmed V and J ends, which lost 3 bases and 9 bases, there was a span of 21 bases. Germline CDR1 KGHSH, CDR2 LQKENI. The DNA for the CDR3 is TGTGCCAGCTCACCCCCGGCAGGTCGCCTGGGGGGTGAGCAGTTCTTC. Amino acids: CASSPPAGRLGGEQFF.

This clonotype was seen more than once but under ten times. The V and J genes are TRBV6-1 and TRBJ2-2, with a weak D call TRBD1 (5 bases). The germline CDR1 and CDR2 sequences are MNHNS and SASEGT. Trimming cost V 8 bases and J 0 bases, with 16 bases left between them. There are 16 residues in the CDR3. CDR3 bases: TGTGCCAGCCTAATACAGGCGGCATCGAACACCGGGGAGCTGTTTTTT. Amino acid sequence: CASLIQAASNTGELFF.

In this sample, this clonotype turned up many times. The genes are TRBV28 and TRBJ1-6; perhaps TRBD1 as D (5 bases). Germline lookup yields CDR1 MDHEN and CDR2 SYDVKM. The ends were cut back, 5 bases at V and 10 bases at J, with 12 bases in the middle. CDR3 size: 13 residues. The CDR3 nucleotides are TGTGCCAGCAGTGGGCAGGGAGGGTCACCCCTCCACTTT. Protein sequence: CASSGQGGSPLHF.

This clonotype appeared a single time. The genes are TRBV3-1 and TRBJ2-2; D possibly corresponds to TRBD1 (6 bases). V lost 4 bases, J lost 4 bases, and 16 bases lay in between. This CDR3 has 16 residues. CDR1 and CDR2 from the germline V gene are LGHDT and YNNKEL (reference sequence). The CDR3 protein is CASSPYRVEVTGELFF. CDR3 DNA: TGTGCCAGCAGCCCTTACAGGGTGGAGGTCACCGGGGAGCTGTTTTTT.

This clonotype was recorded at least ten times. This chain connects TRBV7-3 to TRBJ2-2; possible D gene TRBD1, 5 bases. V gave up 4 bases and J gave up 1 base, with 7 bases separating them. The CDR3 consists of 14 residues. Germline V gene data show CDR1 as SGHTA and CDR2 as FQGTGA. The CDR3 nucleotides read TGTGCCAGCAGCTCCCAGGGGAACACCGGGGAGCTGTTTTTT. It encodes CASSSQGNTGELFF. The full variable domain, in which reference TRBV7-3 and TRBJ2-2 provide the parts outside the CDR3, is GAGVSQTPSNKVTEKGKYVELRCDPISGHTALYWYRQSLGQGPEFLIYFQGTGAADDSGLPNDRFFAVRPEGSVSTLKIQRTERGDSAVYLCASSSQGNTGELFFGEGSRLTVL.

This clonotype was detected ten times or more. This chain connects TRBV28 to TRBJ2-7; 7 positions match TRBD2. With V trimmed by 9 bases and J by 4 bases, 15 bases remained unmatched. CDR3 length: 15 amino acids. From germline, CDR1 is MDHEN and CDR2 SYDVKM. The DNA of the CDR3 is TGTGCCAGTTTCGGACTAGACGGAGGATGGTACGAGCAGTACTTC. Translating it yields CASFGLDGGWYEQYF.

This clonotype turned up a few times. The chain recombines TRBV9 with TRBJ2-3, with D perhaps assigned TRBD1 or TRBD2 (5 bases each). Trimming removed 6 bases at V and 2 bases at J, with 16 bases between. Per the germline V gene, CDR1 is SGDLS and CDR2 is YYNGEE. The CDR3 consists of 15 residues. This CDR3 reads CASTAWGSDTDTQYF. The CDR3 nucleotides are TGTGCCAGCACCGCCTGGGGGTCCGACACAGATACGCAGTATTTT.

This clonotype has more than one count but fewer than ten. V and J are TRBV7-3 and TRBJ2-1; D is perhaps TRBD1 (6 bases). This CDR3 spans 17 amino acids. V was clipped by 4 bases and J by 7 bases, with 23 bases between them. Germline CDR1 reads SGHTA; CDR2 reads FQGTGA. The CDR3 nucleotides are TGTGCCAGCAGCTCAACAGGGATGATTAGCCGCTTTAATGAGCAGTTCTTC. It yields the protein CASSSTGMISRFNEQFF.

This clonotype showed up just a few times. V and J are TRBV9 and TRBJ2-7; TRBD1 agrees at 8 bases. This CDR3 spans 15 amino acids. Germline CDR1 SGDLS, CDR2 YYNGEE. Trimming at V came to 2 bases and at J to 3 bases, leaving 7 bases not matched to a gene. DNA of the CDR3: TGTGCCAGCAGCGTGTCGACAGGGGAGCGCTACGAGCAGTACTTC. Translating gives CASSVSTGERYEQYF.

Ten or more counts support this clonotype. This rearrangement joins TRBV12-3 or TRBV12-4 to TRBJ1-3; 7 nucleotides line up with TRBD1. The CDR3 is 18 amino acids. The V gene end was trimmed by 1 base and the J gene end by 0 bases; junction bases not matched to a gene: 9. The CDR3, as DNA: TGTGCCAGCAGTTTAGTTGTGGGGGGACAGCTCTCTGGAAACACCATATATTTT. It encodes CASSLVVGGQLSGNTIYF.

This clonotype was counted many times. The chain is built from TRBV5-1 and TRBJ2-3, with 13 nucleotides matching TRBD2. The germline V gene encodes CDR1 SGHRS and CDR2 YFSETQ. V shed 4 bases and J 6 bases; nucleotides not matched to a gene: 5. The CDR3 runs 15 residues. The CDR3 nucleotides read TGCGCCAGCAGCCCAGGACTAGCGGGAGTGGATACGCAGTATTTT. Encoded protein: CASSPGLAGVDTQYF.